A single TCR beta chain is shown here with its context. The sample belongs to a study of cytotoxic CD8 clonotypes in ibrutinib-treated CLL. Trimming left V 2 bases short and J 8 bases short, with 10 bases between. The germline gives CDR1 SGHRS, CDR2 YFSETQ. The CDR3 runs to 12 residues. Assay used: immunoSEQ multiplex PCR; TCRdb lists only in-frame clones, some missing. The sample yields some 150,000 clones, around 82% seen once. The material was PBMCs, obtained after 36 months of ibrutinib treatment. This receptor was identified in a human donor with chronic lymphocytic leukemia. The rearrangement uses TRBV5-1 and TRBJ1-1, with a tentative D call TRBD1 (5 bases). The CDR3 protein is CASSFGGSEAFF. DNA for the CDR3: TGCGCCAGCAGCTTCGGGGGTTCGGAAGCTTTCTTT.